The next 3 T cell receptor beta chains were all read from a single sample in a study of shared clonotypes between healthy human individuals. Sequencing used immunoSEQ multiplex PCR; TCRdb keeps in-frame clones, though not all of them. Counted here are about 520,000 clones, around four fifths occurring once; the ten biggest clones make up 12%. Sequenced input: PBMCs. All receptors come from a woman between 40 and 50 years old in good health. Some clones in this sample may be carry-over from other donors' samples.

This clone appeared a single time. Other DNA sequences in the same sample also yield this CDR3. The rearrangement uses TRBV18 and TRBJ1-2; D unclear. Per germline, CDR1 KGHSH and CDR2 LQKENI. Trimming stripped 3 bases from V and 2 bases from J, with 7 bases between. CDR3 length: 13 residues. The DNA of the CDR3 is TGTGCCAGCTCACCGGACCGAAACTATGGCTACACCTTC. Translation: CASSPDRNYGYTF.

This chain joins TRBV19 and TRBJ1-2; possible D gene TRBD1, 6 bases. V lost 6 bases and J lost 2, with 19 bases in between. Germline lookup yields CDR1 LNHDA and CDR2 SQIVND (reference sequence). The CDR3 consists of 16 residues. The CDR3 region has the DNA TGTGCCAGTAGCACGACCCGGGACACCAAAAACTATGGCTACACCTTC. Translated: CASSTTRDTKNYGYTF.

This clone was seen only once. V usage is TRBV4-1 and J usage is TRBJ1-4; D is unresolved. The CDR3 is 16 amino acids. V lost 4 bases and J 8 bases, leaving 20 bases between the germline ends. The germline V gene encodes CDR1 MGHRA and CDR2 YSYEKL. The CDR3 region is CASSLRWTERREKLFF. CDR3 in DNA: TGCGCCAGCAGCCTCCGGTGGACCGAGCGACGGGAAAAACTGTTTTTT.